This T cell receptor (beta chain) came from a study of PD-L1 blockade in urothelial cancer. About the research overall: Once treatment had started, blood was analyzed at 3 weeks (second dose) and again at 6 weeks.

Clones were sequenced by immunoSEQ multiplex PCR, and TCRdb holds only the in-frame ones, with some missing. This sample has 45,000 or so clones; 70% to 90% occur once, and the top ten carry roughly 3.9%. J lost 7 bases, V lost 7 bases, and 6 bases had no gene match. The CDR3 has 13 amino acids. CDR1 is SGHNT and CDR2 is YYREEE in the germline V gene (reference sequence). V gene TRBV5-4 combines with J gene TRBJ2-1, with TRBD2 matching over 9 bases. The starting material was PBMCs, obtained around atezolizumab (anti-PD-L1) treatment. This receptor was taken from a man older than 75 with urothelial cancer. CDR3 sequence (DNA): TGTGCCAGCCGGGGCGGGAGGGCAAATGAGCAGTTCTTC. It translates to CASRGGRANEQFF.